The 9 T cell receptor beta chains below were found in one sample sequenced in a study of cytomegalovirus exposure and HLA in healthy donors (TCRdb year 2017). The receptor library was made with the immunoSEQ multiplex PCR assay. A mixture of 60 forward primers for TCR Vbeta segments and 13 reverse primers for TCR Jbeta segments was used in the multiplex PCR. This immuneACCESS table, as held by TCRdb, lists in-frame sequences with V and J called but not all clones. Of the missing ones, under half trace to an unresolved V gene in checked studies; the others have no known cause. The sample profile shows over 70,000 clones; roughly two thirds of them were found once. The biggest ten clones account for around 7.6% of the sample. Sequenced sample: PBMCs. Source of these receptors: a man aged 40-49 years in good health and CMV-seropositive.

CDR3 residues: CASSLDPAGSTDTQYF. CDR3 bases: TGCGCCAGCAGCTTGGACCCTGCGGGTAGCACAGATACGCAGTATTTT. The chain is built from TRBV5-1 and TRBJ2-3, with D possibly TRBD2 on 5 matching bases. V lost 0 bases and J 0 bases, leaving 11 bases between the germline ends. The CDR3 sequence is 16 residues long. Germline V gives CDR1 SGHRS, CDR2 YFSETQ.

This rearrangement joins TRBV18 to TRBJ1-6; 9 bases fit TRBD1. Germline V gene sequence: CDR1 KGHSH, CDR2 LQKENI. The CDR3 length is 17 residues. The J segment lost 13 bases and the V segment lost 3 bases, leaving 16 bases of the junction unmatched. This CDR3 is CASSPPWTGDFRSPLHF. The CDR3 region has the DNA TGTGCCAGCTCACCTCCCTGGACAGGGGATTTTCGGAGCCCCCTCCACTTT.

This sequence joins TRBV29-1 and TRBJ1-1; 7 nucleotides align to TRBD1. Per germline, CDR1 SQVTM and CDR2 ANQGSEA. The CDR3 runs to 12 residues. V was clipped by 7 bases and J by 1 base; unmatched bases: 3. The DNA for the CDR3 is TGCAGCGCCCGACAGGGGAACACTGAAGCTTTCTTT. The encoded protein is CSARQGNTEAFF.

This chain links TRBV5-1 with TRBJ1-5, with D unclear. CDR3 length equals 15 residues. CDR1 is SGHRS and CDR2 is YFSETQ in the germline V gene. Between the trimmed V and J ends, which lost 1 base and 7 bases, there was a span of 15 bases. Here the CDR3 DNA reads TGCGCCAGCAGCTTGACGGGTCAAGGAGGCCAGCCCCAGCATTTT. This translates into CASSLTGQGGQPQHF.

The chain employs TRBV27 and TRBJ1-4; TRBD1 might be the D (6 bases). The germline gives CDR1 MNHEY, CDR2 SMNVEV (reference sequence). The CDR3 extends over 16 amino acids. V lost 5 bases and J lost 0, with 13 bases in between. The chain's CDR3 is CASSPRGHATNEKLFF. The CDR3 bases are TGTGCCAGCAGTCCCAGGGGACACGCAACTAATGAAAAACTGTTTTTT. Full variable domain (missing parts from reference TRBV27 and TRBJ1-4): EAQVTQNPRYLITVTGKKLTVTCSQNMNHEYMSWYRQDPGLGLRQIYYSMNVEVTDKGDVPEGYKVSRKEKRNFPLILESPSPNQTSLYFCASSPRGHATNEKLFFGSGTQLSVL.

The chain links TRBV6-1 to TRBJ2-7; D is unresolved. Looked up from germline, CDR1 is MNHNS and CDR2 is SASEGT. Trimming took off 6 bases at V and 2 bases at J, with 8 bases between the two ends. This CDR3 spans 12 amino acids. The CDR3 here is CASRWHPYEQYF. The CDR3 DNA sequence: TGTGCCAGCAGATGGCATCCCTACGAGCAGTACTTC.

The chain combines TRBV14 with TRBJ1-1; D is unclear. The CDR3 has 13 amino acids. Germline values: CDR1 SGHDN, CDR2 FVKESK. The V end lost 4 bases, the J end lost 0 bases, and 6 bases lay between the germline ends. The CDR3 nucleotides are TGTGCCAGCAGCCGCGGTCTGAACACTGAAGCTTTCTTT. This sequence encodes CASSRGLNTEAFF. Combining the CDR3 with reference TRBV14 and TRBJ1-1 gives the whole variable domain EAGVTQFPSHSVIEKGQTVTLRCDPISGHDNLYWYRRVMGKEIKFLLHFVKESKQDESGMPNNRFLAERTGGTYSTLKVQPAELEDSGVYFCASSRGLNTEAFFGQGTRLTVV.

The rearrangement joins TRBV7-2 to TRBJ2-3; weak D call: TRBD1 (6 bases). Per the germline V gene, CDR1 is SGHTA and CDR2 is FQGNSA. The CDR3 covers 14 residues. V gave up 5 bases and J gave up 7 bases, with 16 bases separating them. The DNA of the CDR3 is TGTGCCAGCAGCCCAGCCGAGACAGGATATACGCAGTATTTT. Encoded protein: CASSPAETGYTQYF.

The DNA of the CDR3 is TGTGCCAGCAGCCAAGATCTAATGCACAGGAACACTGAAGCTTTCTTT. This gives the protein CASSQDLMHRNTEAFF. The chain links TRBV4-2 to TRBJ1-1; the D is unclear. From germline, CDR1 is LGHNA and CDR2 YNFKEQ. V lost 0 bases to trimming and J lost 1 base, with 12 bases between them. The CDR3 is made up of 16 amino acids.